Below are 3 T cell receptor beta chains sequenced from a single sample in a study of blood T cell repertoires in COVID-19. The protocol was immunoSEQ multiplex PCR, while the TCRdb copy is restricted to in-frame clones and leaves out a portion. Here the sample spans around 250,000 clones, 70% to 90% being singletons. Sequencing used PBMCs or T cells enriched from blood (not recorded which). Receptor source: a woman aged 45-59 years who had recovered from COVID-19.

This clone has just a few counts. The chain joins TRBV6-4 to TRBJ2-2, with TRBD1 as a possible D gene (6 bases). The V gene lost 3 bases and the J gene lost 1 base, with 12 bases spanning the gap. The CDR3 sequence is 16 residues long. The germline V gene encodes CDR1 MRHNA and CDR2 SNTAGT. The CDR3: CASSEHGQMNTGELFF. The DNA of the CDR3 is TGTGCCAGCAGTGAGCACGGACAGATGAACACCGGGGAGCTGTTTTTT.

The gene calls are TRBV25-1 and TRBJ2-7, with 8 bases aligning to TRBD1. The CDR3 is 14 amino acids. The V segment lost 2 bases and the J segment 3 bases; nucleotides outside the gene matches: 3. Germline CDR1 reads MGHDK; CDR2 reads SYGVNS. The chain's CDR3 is CASSEPDRVYEQYF. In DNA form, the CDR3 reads TGTGCCAGCAGTGAACCGGACAGGGTCTACGAGCAGTACTTC.

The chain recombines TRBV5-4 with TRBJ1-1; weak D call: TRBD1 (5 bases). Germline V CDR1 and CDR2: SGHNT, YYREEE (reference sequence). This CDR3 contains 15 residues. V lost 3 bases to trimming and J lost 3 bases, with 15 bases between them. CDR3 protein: CASSSEAGPYTEAFF. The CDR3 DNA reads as TGTGCCAGCAGCTCCGAAGCGGGACCCTACACTGAAGCTTTCTTT.